One and the same sample provided the 7 T cell receptor beta chains below, sequenced in a study of blood T cell repertoires in COVID-19. The repertoire was sequenced with immunoSEQ multiplex PCR; TCRdb's copy has only in-frame clones and lacks some. The sample lists 150,000 to 180,000 clones, about 85% seen once, with over 0.55% in the top ten. Material: peripheral blood. These receptors came from a man in his 60s with COVID-19, enrolled during active disease.

The rearrangement links TRBV16 to TRBJ2-5; D is perhaps TRBD2 (5 bases). V gave up 4 bases and J gave up 3 bases, with 9 bases separating them. This CDR3 region has 13 residues. CDR1 and CDR2 (germline): KGHSY, FQNENV. The DNA for the CDR3 is TGTGCCAGCAGCCGGGGAGCGGAAGAGACCCAGTACTTC. This encodes CASSRGAEETQYF.

The count of this clone is one. The chain couples TRBV5-1 to TRBJ2-7, with TRBD2 matching 14 bases. The V gene's germline CDR1 is SGHRS and CDR2 YFSETQ. CDR3 size: 15 residues. J gave up 11 bases and V 0 bases, and 7 bases lay outside the gene matches. CDR3 loop: CASSLETSGRAREYF. The DNA of the CDR3 is TGCGCCAGCAGCTTGGAGACTAGCGGGAGGGCCCGGGAGTACTTC.

The gene calls are TRBV19 and TRBJ2-2, with 7 bases lining up with TRBD2. There are 17 residues in the CDR3. CDR1 is LNHDA, CDR2 SQIVND, per germline (reference sequence). Trimming took 4 bases from V and 2 from J; bases not matched to a gene: 10. The CDR3 loop reads CASSKTPGRINTGELFF. The CDR3 DNA sequence: TGTGCCAGTAGTAAAACCCCCGGGAGGATTAACACCGGGGAGCTGTTTTTT.

The V gene is TRBV7-2, the J gene TRBJ1-5; 7 positions agree with TRBD1. V trimming: 7 bases; J trimming: 6 bases; junction bases outside the gene matches: 9. The CDR3 spans 14 residues. Looked up from germline, CDR1 is SGHTA and CDR2 is FQGNSA. The DNA of the CDR3 is TGTGCCAGCACCCAGAGACAGGGAACTCAGCCCCAGCATTTT. Its translation is CASTQRQGTQPQHF.

The chain is built from TRBV5-1 and TRBJ2-1, with D possibly TRBD1 on 5 matching bases. The CDR3 is 13 amino acids. Germline values: CDR1 SGHRS, CDR2 YFSETQ. V was trimmed by 0 bases and J by 7 bases, leaving 8 bases between them. CDR3 sequence: CASSLGTRNEQFF. In DNA form, the CDR3 reads TGCGCCAGCAGCTTGGGGACACGAAATGAGCAGTTCTTC.

The chain joins TRBV29-1 to TRBJ1-1; D unresolved. The CDR3 is 14 amino acids. V lost 4 bases and J 4 bases, leaving 16 bases between the germline ends. The germline gives CDR1 SQVTM, CDR2 ANQGSEA. CDR3 sequence reads: CSVGPGSWSTEAFF. The DNA of the CDR3 is TGCAGCGTTGGTCCCGGGAGTTGGAGCACTGAAGCTTTCTTT.

The chain has TRBV12-3 or TRBV12-4 and TRBJ2-2; 7 bases align to TRBD2. There are 13 residues in the CDR3. Trimming removed 7 bases from V and 2 bases from J; junction bases left unmatched: 1. CDR3 in amino acids: CASMTSNTGELFF. The CDR3 DNA is TGTGCCAGCATGACTAGCAACACCGGGGAGCTGTTTTTT.